There are a few counts of the clone carrying this T cell receptor beta chain. Its antigen remains unknown. Germline CDR1 SGHDN, CDR2 FVKESK. The CDR3 has 16 amino acids. V lost 4 bases to trimming and J lost 1 base; unmatched junction nucleotides: 7. This sample is part of a study of blood T cells in healthy people across ages. Through a sample-barcoded 5' primer and a J-beta primer mix, a second PCR was run for about 7 to 12 cycles. MiXCR was run by TCRdb on the 5' RACE reads, yielding one entry per CDR3 protein. This sample has about 560,000 distinct CDR3 sequences, with around 27% found just once. Study-level results: There was a strong correlation between TCR beta diversity and naive T cell percentage.

This same sample was also part of a study on T cells of mothers and their children. This second study says: The extracted RNA was employed in its entirety for cDNA synthesis, at roughly 1.6 ug per 15 ul. Several million TCR beta reads per child versus over 9 million per mother. Versus unrelated pairs, overlap was slightly higher in related mother-child pairs, without reaching significance.

Sequenced: blood. The chain joins TRBV14 to TRBJ2-5; 9 bases match TRBD2. This TCR derives from a boy aged 2 to 9 in good health. The CDR3 is CASSRRLADLQETQYF. The CDR3 bases are TGTGCCAGCAGCCGCCGACTAGCGGACCTCCAAGAGACCCAGTACTTC. The complete variable domain, with remaining parts taken from reference TRBV14 and TRBJ2-5, reads EAGVTQFPSHSVIEKGQTVTLRCDPISGHDNLYWYRRVMGKEIKFLLHFVKESKQDESGMPNNRFLAERTGGTYSTLKVQPAELEDSGVYFCASSRRLADLQETQYFGPGTRLLVL.